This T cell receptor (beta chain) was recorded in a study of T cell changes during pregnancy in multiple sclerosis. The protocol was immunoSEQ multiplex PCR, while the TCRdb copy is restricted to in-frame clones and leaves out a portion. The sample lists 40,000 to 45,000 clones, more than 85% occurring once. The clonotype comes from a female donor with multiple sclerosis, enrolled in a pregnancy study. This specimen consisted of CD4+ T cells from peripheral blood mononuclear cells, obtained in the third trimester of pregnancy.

The CDR3 sequence is CARFQANSGNTIYF. The CDR3 bases are TGTGCCAGGTTCCAGGCTAACTCTGGAAACACCATATATTTT. V is TRBV19 and J is TRBJ1-3; D call uncertain. The CDR3 loop spans 14 amino acids. CDR1 and CDR2 (germline): LNHDA, SQIVND (reference sequence). Trimming pared 9 bases from V and 0 bases from J, leaving 12 bases between. Drawing the rest from reference TRBV19 and TRBJ1-3, the complete variable domain is DGGITQSPKYLFRKEGQNVTLSCEQNLNHDAMYWYRQDPGQGLRLIYYSQIVNDFQKGDIAEGYSVSREKKESFPLTVTSAQKNPTAFYLCARFQANSGNTIYFGEGSWLTVV.